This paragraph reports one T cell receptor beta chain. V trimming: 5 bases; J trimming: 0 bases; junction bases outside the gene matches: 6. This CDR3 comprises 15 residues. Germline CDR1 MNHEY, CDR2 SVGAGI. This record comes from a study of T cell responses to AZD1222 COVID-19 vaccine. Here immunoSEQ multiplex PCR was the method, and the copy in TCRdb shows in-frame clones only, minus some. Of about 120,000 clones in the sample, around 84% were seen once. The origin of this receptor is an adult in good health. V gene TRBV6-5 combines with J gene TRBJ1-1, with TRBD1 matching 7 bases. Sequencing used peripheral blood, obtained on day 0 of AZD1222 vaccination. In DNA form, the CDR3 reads TGTGCCAGCAGTAACAGGGGCCTCATGAACACTGAAGCTTTCTTT. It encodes CASSNRGLMNTEAFF.